This entry lists 4 T cell receptor beta chains sequenced from one sample in a study of regulatory T cells in long-lasting Graves disease (dated by TCRdb to the early 2020s). What this sample's time point label stands for: newly diagnosed GD, antithyroid drugs for less than 3 months. For both TCR sequencing and RNA sequencing, RNA was extracted from PBMCs in TRIzol. Libraries were prepared through multiplex PCR. The sequencer was an Illumina HiSeq 4000. CDR3 regions were amplified by Arm-PCR with iRepertoire HTBI primers to construct TCR beta libraries. The public reads were quality trimmed at Q25 with fastp and then assembled into clones with MiXCR by TCRdb, keeping productive beta chains. Every entry covers one CDR3 protein and lists the most common genes and DNA from its rows. Across this sample there are around 400,000 distinct CDR3 sequences, with about a sixth seen only once. The biggest ten clones account for 22% of the sample.

The source material was peripheral blood mononuclear cells (PBMCs), sampled at new diagnosis, from a patient treated with antithyroid drugs. Every receptor here comes from a female donor with Graves disease.

This clonotype was seen ten or more times. CDR3 in DNA: TGCAGTGCTAGAGATAGACTAGTTGGGGGCCCCGCGTGGAATGAGCAGTTCTTC. Translating gives CSARDRLVGGPAWNEQFF. The chain joins TRBV20-1 to TRBJ2-1, with D perhaps TRBD1 or TRBD2 (6 bases each). Trimming took 0 bases from V and 7 from J, leaving 25 bases between them. CDR3 size: 18 residues. CDR1 is DFQATT and CDR2 is SNEGSKA in the germline V gene (reference sequence).

This clonotype was recorded a few times. This chain connects TRBV12-3 or TRBV12-4 to TRBJ1-5; 8 nucleotides match TRBD1. V shed 6 bases and J 10 bases; nucleotides not matched to a gene: 5. The CDR3 covers 12 residues. In DNA, the CDR3 is TGTGCCAGCAGAAGGACAGGGTCCCCCCAGCATTTT. Translated, it gives CASRRTGSPQHF.

In this sample, this clonotype turned up many times. V is TRBV3-1 and J is TRBJ1-4; D is uncertain. Trimming shortened V by 1 base and J by 4 bases, and 10 bases separated the two germline ends. The CDR3 has 15 amino acids. Germline V gene lookup returns CDR1 LGHDT and CDR2 YNNKEL (reference sequence). The CDR3 sequence is CASSQGDGINEKLFF. The CDR3 DNA reads TGTGCCAGCAGCCAAGGAGACGGCATTAATGAAAAACTGTTTTTT.

This clonotype appeared many times. The chain couples TRBV12-5 to TRBJ2-7, with 8 bases fitting TRBD1. From germline, CDR1 is LGHNT and CDR2 FRNRAP. The CDR3 consists of 15 residues. The ends lost 1 base at V and 3 bases at J; junction bases unmatched: 5. Written as DNA, the CDR3 is TGTGCTAGTGGTTTGGCAGGGACAGGTCTCTACGAGCAGTACTTC. Protein: CASGLAGTGLYEQYF.